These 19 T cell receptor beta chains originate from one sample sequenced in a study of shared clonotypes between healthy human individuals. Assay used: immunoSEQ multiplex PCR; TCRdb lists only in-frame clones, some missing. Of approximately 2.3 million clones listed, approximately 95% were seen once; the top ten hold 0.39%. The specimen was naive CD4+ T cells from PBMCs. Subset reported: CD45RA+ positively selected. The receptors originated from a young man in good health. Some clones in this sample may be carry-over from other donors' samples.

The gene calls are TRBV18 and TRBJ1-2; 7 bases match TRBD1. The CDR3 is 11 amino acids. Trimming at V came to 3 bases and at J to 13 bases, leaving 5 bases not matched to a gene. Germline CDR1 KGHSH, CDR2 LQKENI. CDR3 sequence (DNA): TGTGCCAGCTCACCCACAGGGGCTTTCACCTTC. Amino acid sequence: CASSPTGAFTF.

The CDR3: CASKTVAKNIQYF. Here the CDR3 DNA reads TGTGCCAGTAAGACAGTAGCCAAAAACATTCAGTACTTC. The chain links TRBV6-5 to TRBJ2-4, with D perhaps matching TRBD1 (5 bases). In germline, CDR1 is MNHEY, CDR2 SVGAGI. V was cut by 9 bases and J by 0 bases, with 9 bases left in between. The CDR3 extends over 13 amino acids.

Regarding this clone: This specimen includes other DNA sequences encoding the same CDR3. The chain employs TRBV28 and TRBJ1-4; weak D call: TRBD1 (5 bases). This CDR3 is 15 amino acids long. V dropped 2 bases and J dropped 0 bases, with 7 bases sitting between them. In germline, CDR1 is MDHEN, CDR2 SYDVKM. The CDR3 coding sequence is TGTGCCAGCAGTTTAGGGGGGGCAACTAATGAAAAACTGTTTTTT. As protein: CASSLGGATNEKLFF.

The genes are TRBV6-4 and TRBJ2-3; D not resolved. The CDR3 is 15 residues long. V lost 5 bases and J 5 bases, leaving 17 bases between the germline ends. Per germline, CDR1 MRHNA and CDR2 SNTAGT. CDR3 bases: TGTGCCAGCAGTCGGACGGCCAGCCCAGGAGATACGCAGTATTTT. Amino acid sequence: CASSRTASPGDTQYF.

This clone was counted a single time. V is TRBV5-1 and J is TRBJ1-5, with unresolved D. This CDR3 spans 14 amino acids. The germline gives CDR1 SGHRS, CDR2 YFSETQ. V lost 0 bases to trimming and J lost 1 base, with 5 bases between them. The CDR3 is CASSLGPSNQPQHF. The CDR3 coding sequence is TGCGCCAGCAGCTTGGGTCCCAGCAATCAGCCCCAGCATTTT.

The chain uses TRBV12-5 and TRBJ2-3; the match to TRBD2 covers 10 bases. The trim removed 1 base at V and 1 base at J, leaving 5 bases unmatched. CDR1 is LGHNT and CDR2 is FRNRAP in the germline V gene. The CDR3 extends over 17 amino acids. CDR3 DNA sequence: TGTGCTAGTGGTTTGGCCAACAGCGGGAGGGGCACAGATACGCAGTATTTT. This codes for CASGLANSGRGTDTQYF.

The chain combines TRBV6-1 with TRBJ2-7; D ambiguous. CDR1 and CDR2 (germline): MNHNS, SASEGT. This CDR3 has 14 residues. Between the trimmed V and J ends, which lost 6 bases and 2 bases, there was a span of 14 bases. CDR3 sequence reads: CASSLGNRAYEQYF. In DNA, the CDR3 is TGTGCCAGCAGCTTAGGTAACCGGGCCTACGAGCAGTACTTC.

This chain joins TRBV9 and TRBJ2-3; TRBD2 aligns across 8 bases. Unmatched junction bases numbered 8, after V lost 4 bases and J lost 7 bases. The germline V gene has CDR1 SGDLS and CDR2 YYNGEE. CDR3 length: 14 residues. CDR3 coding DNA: TGTGCCAGCAGCCTTAGCGGGACTTATAATACGCAGTATTTT. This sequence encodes CASSLSGTYNTQYF. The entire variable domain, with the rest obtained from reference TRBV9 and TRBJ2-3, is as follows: DSGVTQTPKHLITATGQRVTLRCSPRSGDLSVYWYQQSLDQGLQFLIQYYNGEERAKGNILERFSAQQFPDLHSELNLSSLELGDSALYFCASSLSGTYNTQYFGPGTRLTVL.

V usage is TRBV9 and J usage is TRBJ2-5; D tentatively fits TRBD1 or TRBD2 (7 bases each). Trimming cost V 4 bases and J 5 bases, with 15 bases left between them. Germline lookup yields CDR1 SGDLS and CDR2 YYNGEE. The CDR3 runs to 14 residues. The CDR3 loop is CASSRDSGMETQYF. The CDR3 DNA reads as TGTGCCAGCAGCAGGGACAGCGGGATGGAGACCCAGTACTTC.

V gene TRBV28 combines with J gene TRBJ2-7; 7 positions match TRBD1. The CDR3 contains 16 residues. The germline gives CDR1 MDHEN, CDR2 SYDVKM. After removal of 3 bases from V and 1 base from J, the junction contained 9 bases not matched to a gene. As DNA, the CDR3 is TGTGCCAGCAGTTTGCGGACAGGCAGAGGGTCCTACGAGCAGTACTTC. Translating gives CASSLRTGRGSYEQYF.

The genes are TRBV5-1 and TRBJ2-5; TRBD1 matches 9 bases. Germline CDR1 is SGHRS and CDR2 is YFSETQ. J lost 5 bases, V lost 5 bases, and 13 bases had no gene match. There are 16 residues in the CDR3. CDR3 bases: TGCGCCAGCAGTAGACAGGGGGGAAATTCAGGGGAGACCCAGTACTTC. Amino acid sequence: CASSRQGGNSGETQYF.

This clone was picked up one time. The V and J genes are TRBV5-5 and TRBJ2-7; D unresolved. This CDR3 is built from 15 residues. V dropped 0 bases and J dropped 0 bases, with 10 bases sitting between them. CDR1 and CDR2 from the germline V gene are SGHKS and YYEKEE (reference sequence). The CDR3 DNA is TGTGCCAGCAGCTTGGCCGGGCGGATCTCCTACGAGCAGTACTTC. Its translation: CASSLAGRISYEQYF. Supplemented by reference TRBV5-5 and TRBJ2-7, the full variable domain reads DAGVTQSPTHLIKTRGQQVTLRCSPISGHKSVSWYQQVLGQGPQFIFQYYEKEERGRGNFPDRFSARQFPNYSSELNVNALLLGDSALYLCASSLAGRISYEQYFGPGTRLTVT.

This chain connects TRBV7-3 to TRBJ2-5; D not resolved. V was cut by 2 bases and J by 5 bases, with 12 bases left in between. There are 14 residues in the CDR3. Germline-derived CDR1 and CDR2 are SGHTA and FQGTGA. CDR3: CASSLAVGFETQYF. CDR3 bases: TGTGCCAGCAGCTTAGCTGTAGGCTTCGAGACCCAGTACTTC.

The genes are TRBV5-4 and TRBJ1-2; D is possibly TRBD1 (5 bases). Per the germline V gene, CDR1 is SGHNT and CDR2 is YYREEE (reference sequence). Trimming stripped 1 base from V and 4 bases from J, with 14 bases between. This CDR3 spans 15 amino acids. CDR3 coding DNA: TGTGCCAGCAGCTTGTTACCAGGGTCACTCTATGGCTACACCTTC. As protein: CASSLLPGSLYGYTF.

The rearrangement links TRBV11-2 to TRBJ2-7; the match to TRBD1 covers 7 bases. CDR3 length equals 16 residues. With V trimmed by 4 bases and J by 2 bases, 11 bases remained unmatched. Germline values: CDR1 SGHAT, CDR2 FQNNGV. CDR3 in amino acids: CASSYRRDRTTYEQYF. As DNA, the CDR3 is TGTGCCAGCAGCTACCGTCGGGACAGAACAACCTACGAGCAGTACTTC.

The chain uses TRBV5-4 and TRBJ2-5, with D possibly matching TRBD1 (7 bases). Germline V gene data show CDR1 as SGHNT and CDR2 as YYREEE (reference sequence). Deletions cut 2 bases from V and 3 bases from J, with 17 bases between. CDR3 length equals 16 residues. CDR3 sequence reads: CASSFSLGRGEETQYF. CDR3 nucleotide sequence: TGTGCCAGCAGCTTCAGCTTGGGCAGGGGGGAAGAGACCCAGTACTTC.

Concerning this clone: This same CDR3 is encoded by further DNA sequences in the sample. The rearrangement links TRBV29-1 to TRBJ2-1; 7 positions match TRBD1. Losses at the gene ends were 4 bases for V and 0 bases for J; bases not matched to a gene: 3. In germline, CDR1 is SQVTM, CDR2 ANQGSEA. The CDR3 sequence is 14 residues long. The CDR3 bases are TGCAGCGTTGTCAGGGGGAGCTCCTACAATGAGCAGTTCTTC. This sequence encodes CSVVRGSSYNEQFF.

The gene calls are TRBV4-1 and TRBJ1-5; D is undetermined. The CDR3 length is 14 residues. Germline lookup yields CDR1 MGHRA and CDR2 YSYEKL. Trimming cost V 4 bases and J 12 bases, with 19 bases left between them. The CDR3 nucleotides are TGCGCCAGCAGCCGCCAAGATGACGGCTTTCACCAGCATTTT. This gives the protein CASSRQDDGFHQHF.

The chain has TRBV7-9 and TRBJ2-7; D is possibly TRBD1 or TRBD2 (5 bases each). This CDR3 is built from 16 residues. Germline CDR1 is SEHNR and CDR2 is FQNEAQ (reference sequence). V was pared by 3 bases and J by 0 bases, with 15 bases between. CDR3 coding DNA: TGTGCCAGCAGCTTTGTAGGGACGTCGAGCTCCTACGAGCAGTACTTC. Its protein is CASSFVGTSSSYEQYF.